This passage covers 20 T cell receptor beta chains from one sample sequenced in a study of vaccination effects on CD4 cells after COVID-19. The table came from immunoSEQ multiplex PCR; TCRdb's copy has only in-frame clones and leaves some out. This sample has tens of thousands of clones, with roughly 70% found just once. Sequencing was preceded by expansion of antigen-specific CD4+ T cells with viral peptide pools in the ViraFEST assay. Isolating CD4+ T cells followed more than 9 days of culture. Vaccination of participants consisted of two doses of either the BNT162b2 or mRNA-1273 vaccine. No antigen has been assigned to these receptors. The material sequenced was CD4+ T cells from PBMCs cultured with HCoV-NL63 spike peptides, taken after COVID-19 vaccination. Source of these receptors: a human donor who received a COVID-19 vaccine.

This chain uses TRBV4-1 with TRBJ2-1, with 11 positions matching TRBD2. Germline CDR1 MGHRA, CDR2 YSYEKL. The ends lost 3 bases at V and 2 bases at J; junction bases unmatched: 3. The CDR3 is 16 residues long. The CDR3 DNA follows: TGCGCCAGCAGCCACCCTAGCGGGAGGACCTACAATGAGCAGTTCTTC. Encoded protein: CASSHPSGRTYNEQFF.

CDR3 loop: CASRNGQGYGYTF. The CDR3 DNA follows: TGTGCCAGCAGAAACGGACAGGGATATGGCTACACCTTC. The J gene is TRBJ1-2, the V gene TRBV6-5; 8 positions match TRBD1. Germline loops: CDR1 MNHEY, CDR2 SVGAGI. The CDR3 sequence is 13 residues long. V was clipped by 6 bases and J by 5 bases; unmatched bases: 5.

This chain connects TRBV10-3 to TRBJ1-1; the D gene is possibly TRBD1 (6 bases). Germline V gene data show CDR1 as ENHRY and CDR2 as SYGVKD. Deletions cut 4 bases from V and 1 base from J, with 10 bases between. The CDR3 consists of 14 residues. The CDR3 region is CAISGDTENTEAFF. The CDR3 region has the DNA TGTGCCATCAGTGGGGACACCGAGAACACTGAAGCTTTCTTT.

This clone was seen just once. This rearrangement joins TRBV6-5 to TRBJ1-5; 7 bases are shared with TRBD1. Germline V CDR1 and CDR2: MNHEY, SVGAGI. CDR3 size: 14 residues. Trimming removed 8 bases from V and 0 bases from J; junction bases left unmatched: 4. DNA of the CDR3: TGTGCCAGCTCGACAGGGTATAGCAATCAGCCCCAGCATTTT. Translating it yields CASSTGYSNQPQHF.

The CDR3 sequence is CASSLKAHWGATNEKLFF. The CDR3 DNA is TGTGCCAGCAGCTTAAAGGCCCATTGGGGGGCAACTAATGAAAAACTGTTTTTT. V and J are TRBV7-9 and TRBJ1-4; a possible D gene is TRBD1 (5 bases). Germline CDR1 is SEHNR and CDR2 is FQNEAQ (reference sequence). The V gene lost 2 bases and the J gene lost 0 bases, with 16 bases spanning the gap. This CDR3 is 18 amino acids long.

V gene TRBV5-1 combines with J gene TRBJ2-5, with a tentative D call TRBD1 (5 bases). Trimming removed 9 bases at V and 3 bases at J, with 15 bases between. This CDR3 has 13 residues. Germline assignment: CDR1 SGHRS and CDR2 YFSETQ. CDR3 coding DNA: TGCGCCACCGCCTTCGACAGAAAAGAGACCCAGTACTTC. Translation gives CATAFDRKETQYF.

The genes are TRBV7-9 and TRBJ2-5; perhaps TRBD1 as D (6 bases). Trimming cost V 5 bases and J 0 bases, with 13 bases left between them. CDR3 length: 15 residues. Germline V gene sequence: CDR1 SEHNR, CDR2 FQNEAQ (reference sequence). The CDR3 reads CASSQRTANQETQYF. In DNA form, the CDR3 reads TGTGCCAGCAGCCAAAGGACAGCCAACCAAGAGACCCAGTACTTC.

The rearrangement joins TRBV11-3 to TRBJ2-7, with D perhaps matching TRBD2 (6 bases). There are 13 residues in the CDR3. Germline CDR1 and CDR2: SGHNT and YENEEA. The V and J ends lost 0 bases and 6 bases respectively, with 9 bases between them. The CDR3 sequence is CASSLESAGEQYF. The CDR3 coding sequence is TGTGCCAGCAGCTTAGAGTCAGCGGGCGAGCAGTACTTC.

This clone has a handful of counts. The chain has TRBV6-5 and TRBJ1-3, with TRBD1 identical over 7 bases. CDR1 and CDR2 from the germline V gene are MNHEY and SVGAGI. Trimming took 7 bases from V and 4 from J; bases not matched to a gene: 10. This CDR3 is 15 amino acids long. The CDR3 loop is CASTLLQGQGNTIYF. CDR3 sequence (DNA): TGTGCCAGCACCCTCCTACAGGGGCAAGGAAACACCATATATTTT.

As DNA, the CDR3 is TGCGCCAGCAGCGACTGGGGCTCCTACGAGCAGTACTTC. This gives the protein CASSDWGSYEQYF. The rearrangement joins TRBV10-1 to TRBJ2-7; D call uncertain. Germline CDR1 and CDR2: WNHNN and SYGVQD (reference sequence). Deletions cut 6 bases from V and 0 bases from J, with 9 bases between. The CDR3 runs 13 residues.

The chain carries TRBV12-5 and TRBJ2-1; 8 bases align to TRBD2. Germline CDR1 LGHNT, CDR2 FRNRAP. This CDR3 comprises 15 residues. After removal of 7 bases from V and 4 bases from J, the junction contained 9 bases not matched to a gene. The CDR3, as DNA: TGTGCTAGTGCTTACGGGGGGGCGAAGTACAATGAGCAGTTCTTC. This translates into CASAYGGAKYNEQFF.

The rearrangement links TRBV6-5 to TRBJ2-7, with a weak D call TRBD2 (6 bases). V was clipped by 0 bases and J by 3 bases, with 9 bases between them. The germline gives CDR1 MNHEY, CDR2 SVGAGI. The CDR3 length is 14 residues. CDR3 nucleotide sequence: TGTGCCAGCAGTTACTCAACCGGGGGCTACGAGCAGTACTTC. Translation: CASSYSTGGYEQYF.

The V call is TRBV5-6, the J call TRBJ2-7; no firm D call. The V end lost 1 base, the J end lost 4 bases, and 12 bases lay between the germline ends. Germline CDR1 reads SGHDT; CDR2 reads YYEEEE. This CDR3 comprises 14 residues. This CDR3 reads CASSLYRSGYEQYF. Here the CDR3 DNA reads TGTGCCAGCAGCTTGTACCGATCAGGATACGAGCAGTACTTC.

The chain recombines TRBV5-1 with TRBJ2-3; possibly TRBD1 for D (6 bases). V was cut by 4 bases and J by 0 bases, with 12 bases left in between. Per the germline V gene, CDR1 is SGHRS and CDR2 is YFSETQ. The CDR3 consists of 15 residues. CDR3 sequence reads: CASSPGQTSTDTQYF. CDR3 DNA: TGCGCCAGCAGCCCCGGACAGACTAGCACAGATACGCAGTATTTT.

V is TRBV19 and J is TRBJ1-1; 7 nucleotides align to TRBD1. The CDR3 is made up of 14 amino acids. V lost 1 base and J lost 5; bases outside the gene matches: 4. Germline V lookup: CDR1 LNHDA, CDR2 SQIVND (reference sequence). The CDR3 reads CASSIGPQGTEAFF. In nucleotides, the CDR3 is TGTGCCAGTAGTATAGGTCCACAGGGGACTGAAGCTTTCTTT.

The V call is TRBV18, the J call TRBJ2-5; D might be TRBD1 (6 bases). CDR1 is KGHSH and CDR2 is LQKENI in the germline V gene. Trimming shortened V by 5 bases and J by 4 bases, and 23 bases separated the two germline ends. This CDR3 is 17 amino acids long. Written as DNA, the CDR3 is TGTGCCAGCTCATTACCGCACGGACAGCCGGACGCAGAGACCCAGTACTTC. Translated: CASSLPHGQPDAETQYF. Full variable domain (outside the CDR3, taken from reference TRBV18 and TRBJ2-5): NAGVMQNPRHLVRRRGQEARLRCSPMKGHSHVYWYRQLPEEGLKFMVYLQKENIIDESGMPKERFSAEFPKEGPSILRIQQVVRGDSAAYFCASSLPHGQPDAETQYFGPGTRLLVL.

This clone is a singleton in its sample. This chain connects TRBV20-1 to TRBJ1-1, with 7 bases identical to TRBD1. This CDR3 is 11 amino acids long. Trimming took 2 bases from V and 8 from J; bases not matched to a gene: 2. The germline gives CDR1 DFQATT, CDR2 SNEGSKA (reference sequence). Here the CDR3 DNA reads TGCAGTGCTAGACAGGACAGGGAAGCTTTCTTT. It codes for CSARQDREAFF.

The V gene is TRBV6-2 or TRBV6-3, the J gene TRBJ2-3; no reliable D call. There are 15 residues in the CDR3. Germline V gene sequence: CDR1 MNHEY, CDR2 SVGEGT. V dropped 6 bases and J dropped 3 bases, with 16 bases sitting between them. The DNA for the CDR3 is TGTGCCAGCAGCAGAAATAGCTTAGGGACAGATACGCAGTATTTT. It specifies CASSRNSLGTDTQYF.

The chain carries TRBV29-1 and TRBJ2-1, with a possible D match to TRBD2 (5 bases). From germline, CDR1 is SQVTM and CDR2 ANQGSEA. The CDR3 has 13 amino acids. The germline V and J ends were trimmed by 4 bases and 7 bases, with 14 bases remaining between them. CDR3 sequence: CSVVSGLGNEQFF. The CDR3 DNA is TGCAGCGTTGTAAGCGGCCTGGGGAATGAGCAGTTCTTC.

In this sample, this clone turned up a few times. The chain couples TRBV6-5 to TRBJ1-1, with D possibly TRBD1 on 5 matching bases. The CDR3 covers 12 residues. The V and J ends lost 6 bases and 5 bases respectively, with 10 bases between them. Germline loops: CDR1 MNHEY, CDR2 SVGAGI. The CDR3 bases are TGTGCCAGCAGCGCTGGGGGGACTGAAGCTTTCTTT. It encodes CASSAGGTEAFF.